The clone carrying this T cell receptor (beta chain) was recorded many times. These data come from a study of early T cells in non-severe SARS-CoV-2 infection. MiXCR, applied by TCRdb to the 5' RACE reads, yields one record per CDR3 protein. The table includes 68,000 or so distinct CDR3 sequences, about 12% detected once. The CDR3 loop spans 13 amino acids. The V end lost 5 bases, the J end lost 6 bases, and 14 bases lay between the germline ends. What was sequenced was whole blood. The TCR comes from an adult who was a healthcare worker with PCR-confirmed SARS-CoV-2 infection or an uninfected control (not recorded which). The chain couples TRBV12-3 or TRBV12-4 to TRBJ2-7, with D hard to call. The CDR3 sequence is CASSPLTRAEQYF. CDR3 in DNA: TGTGCCAGCAGTCCATTAACCCGGGCCGAGCAGTACTTC.